These 15 T cell receptor beta chains share one sample of origin, sequenced in a study of blood T cells in healthy people across ages. Alongside a J-beta primer mix, a sample-barcoded 5' primer served in a second PCR lasting about 7 to 11 cycles. TCRdb re-called the 5' RACE reads with MiXCR, one entry per CDR3 protein. The data contain hundreds of thousands of distinct CDR3 sequences, around 21% of them singletons. The specimen sequenced was blood. Every receptor here comes from a man in his 70s in good health.

Ten or more counts support this clonotype. The rearrangement links TRBV7-9 to TRBJ2-2; D remains ambiguous. V was shortened by 11 bases and J by 10 bases, with 20 bases between the two germline ends. Germline lookup yields CDR1 SEHNR and CDR2 FQNEAQ (reference sequence). The CDR3 extends over 13 amino acids. The chain's CDR3 is CACSGSSQPELFF. The CDR3 bases are TGTGCCTGCTCCGGGTCATCGCAGCCGGAGCTGTTTTTT.

Comments on this clonotype: This CDR3 is missing its conserved last phenylalanine or tryptophan, likely due to a read error. CDR3 amino acids: CSVEIGGRGYEQYL. CDR3 DNA: TGCAGCGTTGAGATCGGCGGGAGGGGCTACGAGCAGTACCTC. The chain uses TRBV29-1 and TRBJ2-7, with TRBD2 matching over 9 bases. The CDR3 has 14 residues. Trimming cost V 3 bases and J 3 bases; bases outside gene matches: 6. CDR1 and CDR2 (germline): SQVTM, ANQGSEA.

The chain links TRBV5-5 to TRBJ2-5; D unresolved. Trimming left V 4 bases short and J 5 bases short, with 12 bases between. The CDR3 consists of 13 residues. Germline V gives CDR1 SGHKS, CDR2 YYEKEE (reference sequence). The CDR3 region has the DNA TGTGCCAGCAGCCACATTTCCCAGGAGACCCAGTACTTC. Amino acid sequence: CASSHISQETQYF.

This clonotype was observed a handful of times. The chain is built from TRBV3-1 and TRBJ2-3, with 7 bases aligning to TRBD1. CDR1 is LGHDT, CDR2 YNNKEL, per germline (reference sequence). Losses at the gene ends were 1 base for V and 7 bases for J; bases not matched to a gene: 17. This CDR3 has 18 amino acids. The CDR3 region has the DNA TGTGCCAGCAGCCAAGCGGTTCTGACAGGGACGGGCGGCCATACGCAGTATTTT. It is translated as CASSQAVLTGTGGHTQYF.

This clonotype came up many times. The chain joins TRBV5-1 to TRBJ1-1; D unresolved. The V and J ends lost 1 base and 4 bases respectively, with 11 bases between them. Germline lookup yields CDR1 SGHRS and CDR2 YFSETQ. CDR3 size: 14 residues. Written as DNA, the CDR3 is TGCGCCAGCAGCTTGACCCACCGGGGCACTGAAGCTTTCTTT. Its translation is CASSLTHRGTEAFF.

This chain uses TRBV6-5 with TRBJ2-7; TRBD1 matches at 7 bases. V was clipped by 4 bases and J by 6 bases; unmatched bases: 3. CDR3 length: 12 residues. The germline V gene has CDR1 MNHEY and CDR2 SVGAGI. CDR3 residues: CASSSTGAEQYF. CDR3 nucleotide sequence: TGTGCCAGCAGTTCCACAGGGGCCGAGCAGTACTTC.

This clonotype was seen more than once but under ten times. One end of the junction varies from germline; a read error may be responsible. The chain couples TRBV10-3 to TRBJ2-2, with a possible D match to TRBD2 (5 bases). This CDR3 spans 14 amino acids. CDR1 is ENHRY and CDR2 is SYGVKD in the germline V gene. The CDR3 here is CAINEGRSAGELCF. CDR3 DNA: TGTGCCATCAATGAAGGGAGATCCGCCGGGGAGCTGTGTTTT.

This clonotype has only a few counts. The rearrangement joins TRBV2 to TRBJ2-5; D uncertain. There are 15 residues in the CDR3. Trimming shortened V by 7 bases and J by 5 bases, and 20 bases separated the two germline ends. Germline CDR1 is SNHLY and CDR2 is FYNNEI. The CDR3 nucleotides read TGTGCCAGCACTACTGGGTCGGGTCGGTGGGAGACCCAGTACTTC. Translating it yields CASTTGSGRWETQYF.

The genes are TRBV20-1 and TRBJ2-1; D possibly corresponds to TRBD2 (6 bases). CDR3 length equals 16 residues. Trimming cost V 0 bases and J 4 bases, with 16 bases left between them. Germline CDR1 reads DFQATT; CDR2 reads SNEGSKA (reference sequence). CDR3 DNA sequence: TGCAGTGCTAGAGAATCCAGGAGCGGGTATTACAATGAGCAGTTCTTC. Protein: CSARESRSGYYNEQFF.

This sequence joins TRBV7-8 and TRBJ2-5, with a weak D call TRBD2 (5 bases). With the DNA end fitting TRBJ2-1 better, the J assignment may be wrong. Germline CDR1 and CDR2: SGHVS and FQNEAQ. This CDR3 is built from 15 residues. For the CDR3, the DNA is TGTGCCAGCAGCTTCTCCTCTAGCCGGAGCAATGAGCAGTTCTTC. Translated, it gives CASSFSSSRSNEQFF.

Details on this clonotype: The junction shows a germline mismatch at one end, possibly a read error. The chain has TRBV20-1 and TRBJ2-7; tentatively, D is TRBD2 (5 bases). The CDR3 runs to 13 residues. Germline V gives CDR1 DFQATT, CDR2 SNEGSKA (reference sequence). The CDR3 DNA reads TGCGGTGCTAGAGATCCGGGGACCTACGAGCAGTACTTC. As protein: CGARDPGTYEQYF.

This sequence joins TRBV5-1 and TRBJ2-3; D is perhaps TRBD1 (6 bases). V was pared by 6 bases and J by 2 bases, with 13 bases between. The CDR3 loop spans 14 amino acids. Germline-derived CDR1 and CDR2 are SGHRS and YFSETQ. DNA for the CDR3: TGCGCCAGCACTGGGGGCAGATACACAGATACGCAGTATTTT. Translating gives CASTGGRYTDTQYF.

This clonotype was observed a few times. The rearrangement joins TRBV7-9 to TRBJ2-5; D is ambiguous. The J call could be wrong; TRBJ2-7 is a better fit for the DNA end. CDR3 length equals 14 residues. Germline V gene sequence: CDR1 SEHNR, CDR2 FQNEAQ (reference sequence). The CDR3, as DNA: TGTGCCAGCAGCTCGGACGTGGTTTATAACGAGCAGTACTTC. It codes for CASSSDVVYNEQYF.

About this clonotype itself: The germline gene is not matched at one end of the junction; a read error may be the cause. The chain's CDR3 is CASSTDHYKQYF. The CDR3 region has the DNA TGTGCCAGCAGCACGGACCACTACAAGCAGTACTTC. The genes are TRBV7-2 and TRBJ2-7; D is uncertain. The CDR3 runs 12 residues. CDR1 and CDR2 from the germline V gene are SGHTA and FQGNSA.

J is TRBJ1-2 and V is TRBV6-5, with D possibly matching TRBD1 (5 bases). The CDR3 covers 18 residues. V lost 2 bases and J 5 bases, leaving 24 bases between the germline ends. Per germline, CDR1 MNHEY and CDR2 SVGAGI. The CDR3 DNA reads as TGTGCCAGCAGTTACACACACCCTGGGAGACCGGGGGAGTATGGCTACACCTTC. Protein sequence: CASSYTHPGRPGEYGYTF.